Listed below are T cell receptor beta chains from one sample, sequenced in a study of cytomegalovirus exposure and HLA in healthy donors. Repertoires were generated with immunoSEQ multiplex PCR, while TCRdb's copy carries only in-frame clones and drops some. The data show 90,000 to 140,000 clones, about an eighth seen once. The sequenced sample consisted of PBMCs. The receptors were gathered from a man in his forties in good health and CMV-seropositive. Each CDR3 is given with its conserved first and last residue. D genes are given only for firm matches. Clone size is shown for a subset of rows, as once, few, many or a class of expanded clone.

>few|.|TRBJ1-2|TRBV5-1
CASSPRGFGYTF
TGCGCCAGCAGCCCACGGGGGTTTGGCTACACCTTC
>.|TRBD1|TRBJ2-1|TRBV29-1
CSVTGTGNEQFF
TGCAGCGTTACCGGGACAGGAAATGAGCAGTTCTTC
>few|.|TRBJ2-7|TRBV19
CASSPPAYHYEQSF
TGTGCCAGTAGCCCCCCGGCGTACCACTACGAGCAGTCCTTC
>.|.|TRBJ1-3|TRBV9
CASSAASGHSFSGNTIYF
TGTGCCAGCAGCGCCGCTTCGGGACACTCCTTCTCTGGAAACACCATATATTTT
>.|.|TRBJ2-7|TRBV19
CASSTGEVDYEQYF
TGTGCCAGTAGTACGGGGGAAGTTGACTACGAGCAGTACTTC
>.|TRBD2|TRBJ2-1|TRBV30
CACRGSGTSGTKRTNNEQFF
TGTGCCTGCCGAGGTTCCGGGACTAGCGGGACAAAACGCACAAACAATGAGCAGTTCTTC
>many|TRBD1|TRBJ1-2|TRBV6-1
CASGPGQGLYGYTF
TGTGCCAGCGGGCCGGGACAGGGGCTATATGGCTACACCTTC
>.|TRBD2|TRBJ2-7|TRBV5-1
CASSKGETSVYEQYF
TGCGCCAGCAGCAAGGGGGAGACTAGCGTCTACGAGCAGTACTTC
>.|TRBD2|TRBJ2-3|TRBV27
CASSLSSGRARTDTQYF
TGTGCCAGCAGTTTATCCAGCGGGAGGGCCCGCACAGATACGCAGTATTTT
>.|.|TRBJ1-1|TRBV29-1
CSAIKQQGRTEAFF
TGCAGCGCAATAAAGCAACAGGGACGAACTGAAGCTTTCTTT
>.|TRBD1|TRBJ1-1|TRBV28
CASPGTGTNTEAFF
TGTGCCAGTCCTGGGACAGGGACGAACACTGAAGCTTTCTTT
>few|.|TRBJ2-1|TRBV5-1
CASSLEAFNEQFF
TGCGCCAGCAGCTTGGAAGCGTTCAATGAGCAGTTCTTC
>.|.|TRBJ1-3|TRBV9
CASSDPQGPENTIYF
TGTGCCAGCAGCGACCCCCAGGGTCCCGAAAACACCATATATTTT
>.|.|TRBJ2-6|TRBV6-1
CASIQDRGANVLTF
TGTGCCAGCATACAGGATCGAGGGGCCAACGTCCTGACTTTC
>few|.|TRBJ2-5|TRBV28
CASSLEGTIGGRGTQYF
TGTGCCAGCAGTTTAGAGGGGACTATAGGGGGGAGGGGTACCCAGTACTTC
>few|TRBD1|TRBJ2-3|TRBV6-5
CASSYTGQGRHTQYF
TGTGCCAGCAGTTACACGGGACAGGGTAGGCATACGCAGTATTTT
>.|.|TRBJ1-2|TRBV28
CASSLLQRDYGYTF
TGTGCCAGCAGTCTACTCCAACGGGACTATGGCTACACCTTC
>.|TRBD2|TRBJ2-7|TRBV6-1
CASTTSGSLYYEQYF
TGTGCCAGCACGACTAGCGGGAGTCTATACTACGAGCAGTACTTC
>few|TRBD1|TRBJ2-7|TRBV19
CASGTGNEQYF
TGTGCCAGTGGGACAGGGAACGAGCAGTACTTC
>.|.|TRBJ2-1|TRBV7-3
CASSHGERLEQFF
TGTGCCAGCAGCCACGGGGAGCGCCTGGAGCAGTTCTTC
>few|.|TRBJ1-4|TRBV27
CASSLYRSNEKLFF
TGTGCCAGCAGTTTATACAGGTCTAATGAAAAACTGTTTTTT
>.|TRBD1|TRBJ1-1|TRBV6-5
CATVARGGGTEAFF
TGTGCCACCGTAGCCCGAGGGGGCGGCACTGAAGCTTTCTTT
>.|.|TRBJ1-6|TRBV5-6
CASSLRLGTDQYSPLHF
TGTGCCAGCAGCTTAAGGTTGGGTACAGATCAATATTCACCCCTCCACTTT
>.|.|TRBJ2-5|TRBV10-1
CASSEGGAGETQYF
TGCGCCAGCAGTGAGGGGGGGGCCGGGGAGACCCAGTACTTC
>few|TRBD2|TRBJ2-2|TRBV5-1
CASSLGLAGGTGELFF
TGCGCCAGCAGCTTGGGACTAGCGGGAGGGACCGGGGAGCTGTTTTTT
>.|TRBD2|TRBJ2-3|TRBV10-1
CASSGLASTDTQYF
TGCGCCAGCAGCGGACTAGCGAGCACAGATACGCAGTATTTT
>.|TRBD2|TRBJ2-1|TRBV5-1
CASHFGREWYNEQFF
TGCGCCAGCCACTTTGGGCGGGAGTGGTACAATGAGCAGTTCTTC
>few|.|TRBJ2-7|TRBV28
CASSSAERAQYF
TGTGCCAGCAGTTCAGCGGAACGAGCCCAGTACTTC
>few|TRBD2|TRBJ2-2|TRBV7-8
CASSSRLAGVTGELFF
TGTGCCAGCAGCTCCCGACTAGCGGGAGTTACCGGGGAGCTGTTTTTT
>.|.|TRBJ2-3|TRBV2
CASSEARQGTQYF
TGTGCCAGCAGTGAAGCGCGCCAGGGAACGCAGTATTTT
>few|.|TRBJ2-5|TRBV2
CASSEGGRKETQYF
TGTGCCAGCAGTGAAGGGGGGCGGAAAGAGACCCAGTACTTC
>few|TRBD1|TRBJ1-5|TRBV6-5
CASSQTGVPSAQHF
TGTGCCAGCAGTCAAACAGGGGTCCCATCGGCCCAGCATTTT
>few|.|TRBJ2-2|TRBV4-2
CASSHGRVDTGELFF
TGTGCCAGCAGCCATGGCAGGGTGGACACCGGGGAGCTGTTTTTT
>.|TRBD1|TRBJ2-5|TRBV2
CASTPDRAAFQETQYF
TGTGCCAGCACCCCGGACAGGGCTGCTTTTCAAGAGACCCAGTACTTC
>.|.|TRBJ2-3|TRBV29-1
CSVGAGADTQYF
TGCAGCGTTGGAGCAGGGGCAGATACGCAGTATTTT
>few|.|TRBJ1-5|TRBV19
CASSILTNQPQHF
TGTGCCAGTAGTATTCTGACTAATCAGCCCCAGCATTTT
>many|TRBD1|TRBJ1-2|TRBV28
CASSRPGQGYYGYTF
TGTGCCAGCAGCCGTCCGGGACAGGGATACTATGGCTACACCTTC
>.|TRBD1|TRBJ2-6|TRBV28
CASRGTGSGANVLTF
TGTGCCAGCCGAGGGACAGGGAGCGGGGCCAACGTCCTGACTTTC
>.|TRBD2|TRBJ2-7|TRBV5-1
CASSLGLAGSSYEQYF
TGCGCCAGCAGCTTGGGACTAGCGGGAAGTTCCTACGAGCAGTACTTC
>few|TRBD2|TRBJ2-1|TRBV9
CASSNGEGNEQFF
TGTGCCAGCAGTAACGGGGAGGGGAATGAGCAGTTCTTC
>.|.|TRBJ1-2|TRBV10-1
CASSEDSDYGYTF
TGCGCCAGCAGTGAGGACAGCGACTATGGCTACACCTTC
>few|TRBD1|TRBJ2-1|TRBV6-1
CAGDRDAGREQFF
TGTGCCGGCGACAGGGACGCCGGTCGGGAGCAGTTCTTC
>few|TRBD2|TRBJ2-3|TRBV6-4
CASKPSGSGVTQYF
TGTGCCAGCAAACCGAGCGGGAGCGGTGTTACGCAGTATTTT
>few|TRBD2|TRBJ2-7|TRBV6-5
CASSLAGSYEQYF
TGTGCCAGCAGCCTAGCGGGCTCCTACGAGCAGTACTTC
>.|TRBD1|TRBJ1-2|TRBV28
CASSLNVRGLLFSDYGYTF
TGTGCCAGCAGTTTAAACGTCAGGGGGCTTCTGTTTTCGGACTATGGCTACACCTTC
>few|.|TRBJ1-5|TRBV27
CASSPLQGHNQPQHF
TGTGCCAGCAGTCCTCTTCAGGGGCACAATCAGCCCCAGCATTTT
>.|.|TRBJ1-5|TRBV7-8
CASSPYPWGTPSYQPQHF
TGTGCCAGCAGCCCGTACCCATGGGGGACACCCTCTTATCAGCCCCAGCATTTT
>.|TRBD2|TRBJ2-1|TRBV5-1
CASSLGTSGSREFF
TGCGCCAGCAGCTTGGGGACTAGCGGGAGTAGGGAGTTCTTC
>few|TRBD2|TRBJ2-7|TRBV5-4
CASRIAGGPREQYF
TGTGCCAGCAGAATAGCGGGAGGGCCAAGGGAGCAGTACTTC
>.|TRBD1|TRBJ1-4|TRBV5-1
CASSPQGAANEKLFF
TGCGCCAGCAGCCCACAGGGGGCTGCTAATGAAAAACTGTTTTTT
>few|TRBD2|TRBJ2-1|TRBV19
CASSIETSVYNEQFF
TGTGCCAGTAGTATAGAAACTAGCGTGTACAATGAGCAGTTCTTC
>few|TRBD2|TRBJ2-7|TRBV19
CASSTRLAGTYEQYF
TGTGCCAGTAGTACACGACTAGCGGGGACCTACGAGCAGTACTTC
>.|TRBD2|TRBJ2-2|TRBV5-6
CASSLSGSHREWNTGELFF
TGTGCCAGCAGCTTAAGCGGGAGTCACCGTGAGTGGAACACCGGGGAGCTGTTTTTT
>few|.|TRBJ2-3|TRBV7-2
CASSRALGGSDTQYF
TGTGCCAGCAGCCGTGCCCTGGGGGGTTCGGATACGCAGTATTTT
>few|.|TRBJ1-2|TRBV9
CASSAQGDYGYTF
TGTGCCAGCAGCGCACAGGGCGACTATGGCTACACCTTC
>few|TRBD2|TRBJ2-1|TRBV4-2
CASSQGGLAGVRNEQFF
TGTGCCAGCAGCCAAGGGGGGCTAGCGGGAGTTAGAAATGAGCAGTTCTTC
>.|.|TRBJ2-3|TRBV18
CASSVTGIPRSTDTQYF
TGTGCCAGCTCAGTCACAGGGATACCCAGGAGCACAGATACGCAGTATTTT
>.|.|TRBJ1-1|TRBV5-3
CARSLSVNTEAFF
TGTGCCAGAAGCCTTTCGGTGAACACTGAAGCTTTCTTT